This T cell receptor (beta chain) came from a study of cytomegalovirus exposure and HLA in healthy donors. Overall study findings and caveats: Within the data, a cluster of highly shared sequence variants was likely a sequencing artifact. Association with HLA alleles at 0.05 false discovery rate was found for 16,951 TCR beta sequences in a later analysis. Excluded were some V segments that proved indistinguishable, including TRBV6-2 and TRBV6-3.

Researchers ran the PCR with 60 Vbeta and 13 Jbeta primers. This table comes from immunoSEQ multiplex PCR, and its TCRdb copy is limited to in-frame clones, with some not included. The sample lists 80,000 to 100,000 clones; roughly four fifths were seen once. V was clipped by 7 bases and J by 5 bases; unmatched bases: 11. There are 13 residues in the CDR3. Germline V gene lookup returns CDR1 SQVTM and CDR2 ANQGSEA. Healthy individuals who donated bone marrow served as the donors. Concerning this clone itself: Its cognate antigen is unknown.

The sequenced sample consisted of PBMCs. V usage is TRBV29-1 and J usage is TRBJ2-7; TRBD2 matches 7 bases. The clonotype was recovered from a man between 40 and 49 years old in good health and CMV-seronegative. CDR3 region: CSAWGGEFHEQYF. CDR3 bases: TGCAGCGCCTGGGGGGGGGAGTTCCACGAGCAGTACTTC.